The entry below describes one T cell receptor (beta chain). Its antigen is still unknown. The data were taken from a study of shared clonotypes between healthy human individuals. Study results and limitations: Non-shared clonotypes were found to have lower generation probabilities than the clonotypes that were shared by all four of the sorted-subset donors. In a few donors, about 5% of naive CD4 clonotypes appeared in common.

All donors were healthy HIV-negative adults lacking recent acute infections or vaccinations. Produced via immunoSEQ multiplex PCR; TCRdb's table is partial and in-frame only. Of some 1.4 million clones listed, roughly 97% were seen once; the top ten hold over 1%. Germline values: CDR1 SQVTM, CDR2 ANQGSEA. CDR3 length: 12 amino acids. Trimming at V came to 8 bases and at J to 7 bases, leaving 3 bases not matched to a gene. This sequence joins TRBV29-1 and TRBJ2-1, with 12 bases aligning to TRBD2. This clonotype was obtained from a man aged 30 to 39 in good health. The specimen was naive CD4+ T cells sorted from blood. The sample's subset: CD45RA+ positively selected. CDR3 loop: CSSGTSGNEQFF. The CDR3 DNA is TGCAGCTCCGGGACTAGCGGGAATGAGCAGTTCTTC.